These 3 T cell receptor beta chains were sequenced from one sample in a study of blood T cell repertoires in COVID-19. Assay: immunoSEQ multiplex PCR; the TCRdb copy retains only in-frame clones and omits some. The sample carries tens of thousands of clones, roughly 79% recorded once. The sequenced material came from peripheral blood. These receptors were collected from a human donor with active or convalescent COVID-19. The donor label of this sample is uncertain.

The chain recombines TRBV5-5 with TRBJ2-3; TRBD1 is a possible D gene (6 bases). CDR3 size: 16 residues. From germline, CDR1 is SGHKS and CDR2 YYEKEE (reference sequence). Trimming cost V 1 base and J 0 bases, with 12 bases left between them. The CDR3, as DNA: TGTGCCAGCAGCTTGACAGGGAGAACTAGCACAGATACGCAGTATTTT. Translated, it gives CASSLTGRTSTDTQYF.

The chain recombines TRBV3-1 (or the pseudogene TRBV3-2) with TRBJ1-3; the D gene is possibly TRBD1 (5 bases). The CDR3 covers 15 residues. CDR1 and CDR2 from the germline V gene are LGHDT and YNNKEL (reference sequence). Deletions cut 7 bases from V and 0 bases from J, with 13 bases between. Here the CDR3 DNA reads TGTGCCAGCACCTTACGAAGGGGCTCTGGAAACACCATATATTTT. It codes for CASTLRRGSGNTIYF.

The CDR3 sequence is CASSHSSKSGNTEAFF. CDR3 DNA: TGTGCCAGCAGCCACAGCTCCAAAAGTGGGAACACTGAAGCTTTCTTT. The J gene is TRBJ1-1, the V gene TRBV11-2; D uncertain. CDR1 is SGHAT and CDR2 is FQNNGV in the germline V gene. V lost 5 bases, J lost 1 base, and 17 bases lay in between. The CDR3 is 16 residues long. Based on the CDR3 plus reference TRBV11-2 and TRBJ1-1, the full variable domain is EAGVAQSPRYKIIEKRQSVAFWCNPISGHATLYWYQQILGQGPKLLIQFQNNGVVDDSQLPKDRFSAERLKGVDSTLKIQPAKLEDSAVYLCASSHSSKSGNTEAFFGQGTRLTVV.